Listed here is a single T cell receptor beta chain. Other DNA sequences in the sample encode the same CDR3. The data belong to a study of shared clonotypes between healthy human individuals. This CDR3 has 13 residues. The germline V gene encodes CDR1 SGHNT and CDR2 YYREEE (reference sequence). V gave up 0 bases and J gave up 5 bases, with 8 bases separating them. Using immunoSEQ multiplex PCR, the repertoire was profiled, and TCRdb retains in-frame clones only, with some absent. The sample shows around 1 million clones, about three quarters of them seen only once. The chain recombines TRBV5-4 with TRBJ2-5; tentative D call: TRBD2 (5 bases). This sequence was found in a young man in good health. Source material: memory CD4+ T cells sorted from blood. Subset indicated: CD45RA-negative fraction. CDR3 bases: TGTGCCAGCAGCTTGGAACGGAGGGAGACCCAGTACTTC. Translating it yields CASSLERRETQYF.